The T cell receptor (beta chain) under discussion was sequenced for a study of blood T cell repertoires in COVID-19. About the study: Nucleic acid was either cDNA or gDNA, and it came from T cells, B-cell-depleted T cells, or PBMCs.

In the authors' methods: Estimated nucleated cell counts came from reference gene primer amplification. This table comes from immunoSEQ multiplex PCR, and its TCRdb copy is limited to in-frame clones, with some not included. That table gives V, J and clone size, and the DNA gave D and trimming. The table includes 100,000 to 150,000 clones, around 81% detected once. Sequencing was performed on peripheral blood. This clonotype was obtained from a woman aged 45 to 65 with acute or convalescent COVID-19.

The CDR3 protein is CSVDTRLSYNEQFF. CDR3 coding DNA: TGCAGCGTTGACACCCGGTTGAGTTACAATGAGCAGTTCTTC. This chain joins TRBV29-1 and TRBJ2-1; no clear D. The V end lost 3 bases, the J end lost 4 bases, and 13 bases lay between the germline ends. CDR1 SQVTM and CDR2 ANQGSEA come from the germline V gene. This CDR3 is built from 14 residues.